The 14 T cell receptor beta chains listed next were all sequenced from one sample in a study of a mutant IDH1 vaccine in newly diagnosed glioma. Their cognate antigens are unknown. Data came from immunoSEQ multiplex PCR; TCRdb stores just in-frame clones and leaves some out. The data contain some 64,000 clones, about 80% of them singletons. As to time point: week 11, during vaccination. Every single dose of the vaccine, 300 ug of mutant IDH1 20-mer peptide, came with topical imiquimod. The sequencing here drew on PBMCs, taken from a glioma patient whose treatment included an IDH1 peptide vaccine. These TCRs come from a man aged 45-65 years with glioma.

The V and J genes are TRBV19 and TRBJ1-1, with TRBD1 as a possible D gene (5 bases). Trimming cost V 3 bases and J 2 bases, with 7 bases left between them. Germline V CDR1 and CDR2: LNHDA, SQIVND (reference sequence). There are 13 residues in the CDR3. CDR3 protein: CASSMGDNTEAFF. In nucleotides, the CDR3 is TGTGCCAGTAGTATGGGGGACAACACTGAAGCTTTCTTT.

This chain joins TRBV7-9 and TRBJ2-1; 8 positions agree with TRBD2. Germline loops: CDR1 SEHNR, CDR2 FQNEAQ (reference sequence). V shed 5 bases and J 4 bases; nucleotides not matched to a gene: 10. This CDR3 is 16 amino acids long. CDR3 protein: CASSPGIGLAYNEQFF. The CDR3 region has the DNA TGTGCCAGCAGCCCAGGGATTGGACTAGCTTACAATGAGCAGTTCTTC.

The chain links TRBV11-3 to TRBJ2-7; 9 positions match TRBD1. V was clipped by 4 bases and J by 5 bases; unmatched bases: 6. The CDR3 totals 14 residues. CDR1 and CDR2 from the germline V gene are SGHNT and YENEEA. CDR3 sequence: CASSSRQGDDEQYF. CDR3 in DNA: TGTGCCAGCAGCTCCCGACAGGGGGACGACGAGCAGTACTTC.

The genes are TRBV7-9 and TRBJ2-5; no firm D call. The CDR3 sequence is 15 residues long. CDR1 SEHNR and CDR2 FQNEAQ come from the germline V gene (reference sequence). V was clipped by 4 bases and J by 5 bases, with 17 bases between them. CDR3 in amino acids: CASSSGRSPSETQYF. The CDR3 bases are TGTGCCAGCAGCTCTGGGCGCAGCCCCTCGGAGACCCAGTACTTC.

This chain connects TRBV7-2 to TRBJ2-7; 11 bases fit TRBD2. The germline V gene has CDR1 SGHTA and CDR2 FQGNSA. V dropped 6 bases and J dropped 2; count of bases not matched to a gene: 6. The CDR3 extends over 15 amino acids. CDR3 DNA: TGTGCCAGCAGTCGCGTAGCGGGGGGGGCCTACGAGCAGTACTTC. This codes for CASSRVAGGAYEQYF. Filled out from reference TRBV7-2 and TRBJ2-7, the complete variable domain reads GAGVSQSPSNKVTEKGKDVELRCDPISGHTALYWYRQSLGQGLEFLIYFQGNSAPDKSGLPSDRFSAERTGGSVSTLTIQRTQQEDSAVYLCASSRVAGGAYEQYFGPGTRLTVT.

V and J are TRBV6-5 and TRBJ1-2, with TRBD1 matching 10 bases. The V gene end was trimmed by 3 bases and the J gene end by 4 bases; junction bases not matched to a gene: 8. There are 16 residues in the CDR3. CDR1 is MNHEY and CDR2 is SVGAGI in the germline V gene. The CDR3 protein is CASSYSGQGISYGYTF. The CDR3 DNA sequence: TGTGCCAGCAGTTATTCGGGACAGGGGATCTCCTATGGCTACACCTTC.

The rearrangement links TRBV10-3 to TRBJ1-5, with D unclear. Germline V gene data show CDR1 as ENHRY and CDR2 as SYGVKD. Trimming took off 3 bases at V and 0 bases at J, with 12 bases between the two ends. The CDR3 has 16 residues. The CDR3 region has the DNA TGTGCCATCAGTGACGGGCAGGCGTATAGCAATCAGCCCCAGCATTTT. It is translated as CAISDGQAYSNQPQHF.

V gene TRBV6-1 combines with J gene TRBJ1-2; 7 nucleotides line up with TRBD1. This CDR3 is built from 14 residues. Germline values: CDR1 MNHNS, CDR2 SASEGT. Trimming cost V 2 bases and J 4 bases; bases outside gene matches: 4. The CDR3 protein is CASSEQDRVYGYTF. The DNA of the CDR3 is TGTGCCAGCAGTGAACAAGACAGGGTCTATGGCTACACCTTC.

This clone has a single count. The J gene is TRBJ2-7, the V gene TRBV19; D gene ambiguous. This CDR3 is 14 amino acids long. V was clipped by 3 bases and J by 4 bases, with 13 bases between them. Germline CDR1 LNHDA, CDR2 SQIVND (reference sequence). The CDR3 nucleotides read TGTGCCAGTAGTATGGGATCAGACGGTTACGAGCAGTACTTC. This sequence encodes CASSMGSDGYEQYF.

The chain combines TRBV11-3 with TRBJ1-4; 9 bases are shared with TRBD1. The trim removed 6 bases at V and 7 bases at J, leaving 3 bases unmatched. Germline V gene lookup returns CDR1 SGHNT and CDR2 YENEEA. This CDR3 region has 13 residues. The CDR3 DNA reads TGTGCCAGCAGTGGACAGGGGAGTGAAAAACTGTTTTTT. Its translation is CASSGQGSEKLFF.

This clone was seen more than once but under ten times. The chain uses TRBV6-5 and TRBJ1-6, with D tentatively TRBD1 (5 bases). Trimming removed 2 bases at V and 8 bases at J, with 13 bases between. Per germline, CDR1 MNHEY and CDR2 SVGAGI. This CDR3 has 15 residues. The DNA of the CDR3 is TGTGCCAGCAGTTACGATCGGGGGATCGATTCACCCCTCCACTTT. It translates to CASSYDRGIDSPLHF.

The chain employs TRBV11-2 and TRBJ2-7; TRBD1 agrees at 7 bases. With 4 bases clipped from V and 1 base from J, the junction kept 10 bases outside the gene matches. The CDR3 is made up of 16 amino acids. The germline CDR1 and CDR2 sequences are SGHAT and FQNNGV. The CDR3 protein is CASSSQRQGFSYEQYF. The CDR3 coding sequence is TGTGCCAGCAGCTCTCAACGACAGGGATTTTCCTACGAGCAGTACTTC.

CDR3 sequence: CASNSLSESGANVLTF. Here the CDR3 DNA reads TGTGCCAGCAACTCCCTCTCGGAGTCTGGGGCCAACGTCCTGACTTTC. The chain combines TRBV6-6 with TRBJ2-6; D is unresolved. Germline V gene lookup returns CDR1 MNHNY and CDR2 SVGAGI (reference sequence). The V gene lost 7 bases and the J gene lost 1 base, with 14 bases spanning the gap. The CDR3 has 16 amino acids.

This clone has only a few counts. The CDR3 DNA sequence: TGTGCCAGCTCCAGGGAGAGCACCCTCCACTTT. Translation: CASSRESTLHF. This sequence joins TRBV18 and TRBJ1-6; D is possibly TRBD1 (5 bases). The germline CDR1 and CDR2 sequences are KGHSH and LQKENI. V lost 6 bases, J lost 14 bases, and 11 bases lay in between. This CDR3 contains 11 residues.